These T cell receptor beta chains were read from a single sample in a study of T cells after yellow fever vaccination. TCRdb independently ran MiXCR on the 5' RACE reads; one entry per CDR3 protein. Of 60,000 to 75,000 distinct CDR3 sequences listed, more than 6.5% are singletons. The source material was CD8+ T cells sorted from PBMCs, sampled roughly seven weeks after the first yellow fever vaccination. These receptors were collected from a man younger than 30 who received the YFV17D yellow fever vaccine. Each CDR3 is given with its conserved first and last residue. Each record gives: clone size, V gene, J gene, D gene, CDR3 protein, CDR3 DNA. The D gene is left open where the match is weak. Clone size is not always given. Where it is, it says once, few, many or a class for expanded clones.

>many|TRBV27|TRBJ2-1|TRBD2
CASSWASGPPTNEQFF
TGTGCCAGCAGCTGGGCTAGCGGGCCACCTACGAATGAGCAGTTCTTC
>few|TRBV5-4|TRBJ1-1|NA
CASSYHRDPTEAFF
TGTGCCAGCAGCTACCACAGGGATCCCACTGAAGCTTTCTTT
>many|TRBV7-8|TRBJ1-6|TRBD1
CASSPNRGYNSPLHF
TGTGCCAGCAGCCCGAACAGGGGCTATAATTCACCCCTCCACTTT
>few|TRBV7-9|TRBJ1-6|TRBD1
CASSLAGQGKSPLHF
TGTGCCAGCAGCTTAGCAGGACAGGGTAAATCACCCCTCCACTTT
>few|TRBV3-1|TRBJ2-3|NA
CASSQAVTDTQYF
TGTGCCAGCAGCCAAGCGGTGACAGATACGCAGTATTTT
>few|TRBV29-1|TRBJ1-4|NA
CSVVPATNEKLFF
TGCAGCGTTGTGCCCGCAACTAATGAAAAACTGTTTTTT
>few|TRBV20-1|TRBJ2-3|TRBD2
CSASDETSGFSTDTQYF
TGCAGTGCTAGTGACGAGACTAGCGGATTTTCCACAGATACGCAGTATTTT
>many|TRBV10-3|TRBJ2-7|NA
CAISDATSGPYEQYF
TGTGCCATCAGTGACGCGACGTCGGGACCCTACGAGCAGTACTTC
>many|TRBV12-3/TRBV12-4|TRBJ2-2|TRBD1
CASRDRDRGQTGELFF
TGTGCCAGCAGGGACCGGGACAGGGGGCAGACCGGGGAGCTGTTTTTT
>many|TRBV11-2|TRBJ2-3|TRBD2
CASSLGGGLDTQYF
TGTGCCAGCAGCCTGGGGGGGGGTCTCGATACGCAGTATTTT
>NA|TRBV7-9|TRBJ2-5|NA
CASSLGYAPETQYF
TGTGCCAGCAGCTTAGGGTACGCACCGGAGACCCAGTACTTC
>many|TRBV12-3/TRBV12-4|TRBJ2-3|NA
CASSPGVSTDTQYF
TGTGCCAGCAGTCCCGGGGTGAGCACAGATACGCAGTATTTT
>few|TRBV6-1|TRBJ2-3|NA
CASSQVGQLHTQYF
TGTGCCAGCAGTCAAGTCGGGCAGCTCCATACGCAGTATTTT
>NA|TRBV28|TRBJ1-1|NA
CASSTPSRVVTEAFF
TGTGCCAGCAGTACCCCGTCGAGGGTGGTCACTGAAGCTTTCTTT
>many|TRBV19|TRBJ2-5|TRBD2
CASSLSTSGLQETQYF
TGTGCCAGTAGTCTGTCGACTAGCGGCCTCCAAGAGACCCAGTACTTC
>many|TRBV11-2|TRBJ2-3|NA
CASSFEDTKFDTQYF
TGTGCCAGCAGCTTCGAGGACACCAAATTCGATACGCAGTATTTT
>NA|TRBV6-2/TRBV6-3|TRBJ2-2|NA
CASSEVRVSNTGELFF
TGTGCCAGCAGCGAGGTTAGGGTCTCGAACACCGGGGAGCTGTTTTTT
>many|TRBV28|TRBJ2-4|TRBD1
CASSFRDRVNIQYF
TGTGCCAGCAGTTTCCGGGACAGGGTTAACATTCAGTACTTC
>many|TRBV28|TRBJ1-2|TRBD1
CASSLQGQRGYTF
TGTGCCAGCAGTTTACAGGGACAGCGGGGCTACACCTTC
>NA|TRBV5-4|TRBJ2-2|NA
CASSGRDTANTGELFF
TGTGCCAGCAGCGGAAGGGACACAGCGAACACCGGGGAGCTGTTTTTT
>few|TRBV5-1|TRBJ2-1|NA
CASSWNTRNTYNEQFF
TGCGCCAGCAGCTGGAATACTAGGAATACCTACAATGAGCAGTTCTTC
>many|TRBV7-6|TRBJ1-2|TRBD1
CASSLGQAPYGYTF
TGTGCCAGCAGCTTGGGACAGGCCCCCTATGGCTACACCTTC
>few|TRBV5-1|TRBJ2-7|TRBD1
CASSRTGENYEQYF
TGCGCCAGCAGCCGGACAGGGGAAAACTACGAGCAGTACTTC
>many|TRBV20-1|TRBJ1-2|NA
CSARDYGRDYGYTF
TGCAGTGCTAGAGATTACGGCAGGGACTATGGCTACACCTTC
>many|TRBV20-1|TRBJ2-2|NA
CSARDTGNELWTGELFF
TGCAGTGCTAGAGATACCGGGAACGAGCTGTGGACCGGGGAGCTGTTTTTT
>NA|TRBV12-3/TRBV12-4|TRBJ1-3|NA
CASSRGGSSGNTIYF
TGTGCCAGCAGCCGAGGCGGCAGCTCTGGAAACACCATATATTTT
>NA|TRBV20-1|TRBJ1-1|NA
CSATVGQFGEAFF
TGCAGTGCTACGGTGGGGCAGTTTGGTGAAGCTTTCTTT
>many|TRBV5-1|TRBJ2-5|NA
CASLDSDQETQYF
TGCGCCAGCCTCGACAGTGACCAAGAGACCCAGTACTTC
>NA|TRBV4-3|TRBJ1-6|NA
CASSQDATGGDSPLHF
TGCGCCAGCAGCCAAGATGCGACGGGGGGGGATTCACCCCTCCACTTT
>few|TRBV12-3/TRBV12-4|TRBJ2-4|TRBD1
CASSTRDRGGPGDIQYF
TGTGCCAGCAGTACCAGGGACAGGGGGGGACCCGGGGACATTCAGTACTTC
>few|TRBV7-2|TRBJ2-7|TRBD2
CASSSTGGGTYEQYF
TGTGCCAGCAGCTCAACAGGCGGGGGGACCTACGAGCAGTACTTC
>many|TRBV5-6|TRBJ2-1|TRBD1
CASSFTGTGTSSYNEQFF
TGTGCCAGCAGCTTTACCGGGACAGGGACCAGCTCCTACAATGAGCAGTTCTTC
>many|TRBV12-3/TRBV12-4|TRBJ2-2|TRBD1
CASSSPGTGETGELFF
TGTGCCAGCAGTAGCCCCGGGACAGGGGAGACCGGGGAGCTGTTTTTT
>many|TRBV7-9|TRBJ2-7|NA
CASSSVPGHAPVPPSLYEQYF
TGTGCCAGCAGCTCCGTCCCGGGACATGCCCCGGTGCCCCCAAGCTTATACGAGCAGTACTTC
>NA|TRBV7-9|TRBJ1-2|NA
CASSSVAKGQEGNYGYTF
TGTGCCAGCAGCTCAGTTGCCAAGGGTCAGGAGGGTAACTATGGCTACACCTTC
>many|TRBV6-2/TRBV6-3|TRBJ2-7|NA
CASSPVGHSYEQYF
TGTGCCAGCAGCCCGGTGGGCCACTCCTACGAGCAGTACTTC
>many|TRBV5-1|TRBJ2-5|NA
CASSLLVQETQYF
TGCGCCAGCAGCTTGCTCGTCCAAGAGACCCAGTACTTC
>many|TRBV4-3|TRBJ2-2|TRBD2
CASSQRPGLAGGTGELFF
TGCGCCAGCAGCCAACGACCGGGACTAGCGGGGGGGACCGGGGAGCTGTTTTTT
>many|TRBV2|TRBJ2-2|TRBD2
CASSISGDSPGELFF
TGTGCCAGCAGTATTAGCGGGGACTCTCCCGGGGAGCTGTTTTTT
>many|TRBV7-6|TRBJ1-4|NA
CASSSNVRDSGEKLFF
TGTGCCAGCAGCTCAAATGTACGGGACTCGGGAGAAAAACTGTTTTTT
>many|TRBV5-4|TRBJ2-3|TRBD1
CASSLGPGQGSADTQYF
TGTGCCAGCAGCTTAGGTCCGGGACAGGGGAGCGCAGATACGCAGTATTTT
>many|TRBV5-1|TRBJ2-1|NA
CASSFNQGRNEQFF
TGCGCCAGCAGCTTCAACCAGGGGCGGAATGAGCAGTTCTTC
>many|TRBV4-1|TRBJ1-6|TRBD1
CASSQRRTGDNSPLHF
TGCGCCAGCAGCCAAAGGAGGACAGGTGATAATTCACCCCTCCACTTT
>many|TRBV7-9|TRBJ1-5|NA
CASSLRDQPQHF
TGTGCCAGCAGCCTACGGGATCAGCCCCAGCATTTT
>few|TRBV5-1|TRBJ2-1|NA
CASSYLGFSDGEQFF
TGCGCCAGCAGCTACCTCGGATTCAGCGACGGTGAGCAGTTCTTC
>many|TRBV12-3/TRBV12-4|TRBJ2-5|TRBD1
CASNLDRAQETQYF
TGTGCCAGCAACCTCGACAGGGCACAAGAGACCCAGTACTTC
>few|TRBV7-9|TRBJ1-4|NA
CASRNPGDEKLFF
TGTGCCAGCAGAAATCCGGGGGATGAAAAACTGTTTTTT
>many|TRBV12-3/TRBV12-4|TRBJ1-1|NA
CASTPSGRGAFF
TGTGCCAGCACCCCGTCGGGCAGAGGGGCTTTCTTT
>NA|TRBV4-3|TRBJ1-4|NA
CASSQERGSEKLFF
TGCGCCAGCAGCCAAGAGCGGGGAAGTGAAAAACTGTTTTTT
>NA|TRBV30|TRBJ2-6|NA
CAWGSGAGANVLTF
TGTGCCTGGGGGTCAGGGGCTGGGGCCAACGTCCTGACTTTC
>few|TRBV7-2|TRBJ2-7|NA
CASGHYEQYF
TGTGCCAGCGGACACTACGAGCAGTACTTC
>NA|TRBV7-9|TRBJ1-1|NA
CASSPQQGRTEAFF
TGTGCCAGCAGCCCGCAACAGGGTCGGACTGAAGCTTTCTTT
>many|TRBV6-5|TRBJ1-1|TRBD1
CASSSLDRGSRLRTEAFF
TGTGCCAGCAGTTCCCTGGACAGGGGGAGCCGTCTGAGAACTGAAGCTTTCTTT
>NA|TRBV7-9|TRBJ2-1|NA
CASSLFSGANEQFF
TGTGCCAGCAGCTTATTTTCGGGGGCCAATGAGCAGTTCTTC
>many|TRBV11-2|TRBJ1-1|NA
CASSNGRNMNTEAFF
TGTGCCAGCAGCAACGGACGGAACATGAACACTGAAGCTTTCTTT
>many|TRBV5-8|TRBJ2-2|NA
CASSLVRNANTGELFF
TGTGCCAGCAGCTTGGTCAGGAACGCGAACACCGGGGAGCTGTTTTTT
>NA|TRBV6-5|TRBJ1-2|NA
CASSYWEAYGYTF
TGTGCCAGCAGTTACTGGGAGGCCTATGGCTACACCTTC
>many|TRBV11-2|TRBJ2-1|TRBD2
CASSLDGLAGGNEQFF
TGTGCCAGCAGCTTAGATGGACTAGCGGGGGGCAATGAGCAGTTCTTC
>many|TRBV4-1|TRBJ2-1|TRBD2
CASSQERAGAYNEQFF
TGCGCCAGCAGCCAAGAAAGGGCGGGGGCCTACAATGAGCAGTTCTTC